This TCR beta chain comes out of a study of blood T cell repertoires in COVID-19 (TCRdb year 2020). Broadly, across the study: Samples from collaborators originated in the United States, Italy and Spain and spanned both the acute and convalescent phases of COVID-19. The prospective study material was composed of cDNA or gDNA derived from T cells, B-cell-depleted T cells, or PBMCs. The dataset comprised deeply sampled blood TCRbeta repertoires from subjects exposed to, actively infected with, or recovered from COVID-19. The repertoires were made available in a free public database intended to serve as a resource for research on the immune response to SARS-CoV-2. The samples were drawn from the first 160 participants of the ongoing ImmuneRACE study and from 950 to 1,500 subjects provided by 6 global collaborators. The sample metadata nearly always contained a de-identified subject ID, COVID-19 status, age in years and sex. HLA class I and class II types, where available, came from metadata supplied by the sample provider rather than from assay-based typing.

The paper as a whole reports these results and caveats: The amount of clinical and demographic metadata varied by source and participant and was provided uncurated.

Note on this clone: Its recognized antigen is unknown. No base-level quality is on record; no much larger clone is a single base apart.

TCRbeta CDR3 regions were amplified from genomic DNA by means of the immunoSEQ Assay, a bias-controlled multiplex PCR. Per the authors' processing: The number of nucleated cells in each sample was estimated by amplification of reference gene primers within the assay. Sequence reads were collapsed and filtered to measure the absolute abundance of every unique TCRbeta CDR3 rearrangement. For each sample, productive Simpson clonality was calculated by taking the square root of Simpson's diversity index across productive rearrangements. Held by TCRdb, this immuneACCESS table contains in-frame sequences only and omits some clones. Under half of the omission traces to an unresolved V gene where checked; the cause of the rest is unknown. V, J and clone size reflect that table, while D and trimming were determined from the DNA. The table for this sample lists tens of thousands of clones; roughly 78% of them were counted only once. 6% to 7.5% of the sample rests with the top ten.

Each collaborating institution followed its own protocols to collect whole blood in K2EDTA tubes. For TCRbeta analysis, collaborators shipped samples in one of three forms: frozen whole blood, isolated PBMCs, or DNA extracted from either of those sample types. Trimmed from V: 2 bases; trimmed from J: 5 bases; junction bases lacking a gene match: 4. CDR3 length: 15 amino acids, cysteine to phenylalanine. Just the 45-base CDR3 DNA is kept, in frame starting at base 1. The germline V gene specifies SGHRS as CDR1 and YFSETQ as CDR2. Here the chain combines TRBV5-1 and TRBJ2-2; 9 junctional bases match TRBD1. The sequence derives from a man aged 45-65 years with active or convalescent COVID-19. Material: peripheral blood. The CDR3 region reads CASSLQGARTGELFF. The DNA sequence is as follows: TGCGCCAGCAGCTTACAGGGGGCGCGGACCGGGGAGCTGTTTTTT.